The entry below gives a single TCR beta chain sequence along with its context. The record originates from a study of early T cells in non-severe SARS-CoV-2 infection. CDR1 is SNHLY, CDR2 FYNNEI, per germline. Germline trimming cut 6 bases from V and 5 bases from J; bases unmatched to any gene: 6. The CDR3 contains 14 residues. TCRdb re-called the 5' RACE reads with MiXCR, one entry per CDR3 protein. The sample has more than 80,000 distinct CDR3 sequences, approximately 13% seen once. V usage is TRBV2 and J usage is TRBJ2-1, with 8 nucleotides matching TRBD1. Material for sequencing was whole blood. The TCR was taken from an adult who was a healthcare worker with PCR-confirmed SARS-CoV-2 infection or an uninfected control (not recorded which). CDR3 region: CASSTGTGNNEQFF. The CDR3 DNA sequence: TGTGCCAGCAGCACCGGGACAGGCAACAATGAGCAGTTCTTC.